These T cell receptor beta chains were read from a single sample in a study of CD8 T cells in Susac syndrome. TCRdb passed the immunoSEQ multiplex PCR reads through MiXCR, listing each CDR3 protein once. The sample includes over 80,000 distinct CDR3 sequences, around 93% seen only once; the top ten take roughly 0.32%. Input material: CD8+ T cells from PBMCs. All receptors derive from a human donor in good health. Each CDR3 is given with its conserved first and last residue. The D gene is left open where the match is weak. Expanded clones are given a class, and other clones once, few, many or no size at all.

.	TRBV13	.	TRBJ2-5	TGTGCCAGCAGCCAGTCGGGGAGCCAAGAGACCCAGTACTTC	CASSQSGSQETQYF
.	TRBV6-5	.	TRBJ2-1	TGTGCCAGCAGTTACTCCTGGACAGTTAACAATGAGCAGTTCTTC	CASSYSWTVNNEQFF
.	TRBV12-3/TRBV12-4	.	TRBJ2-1	TGTGCCAGCTCGTCCGGTGAGCAGTTCTTC	CASSSGEQFF
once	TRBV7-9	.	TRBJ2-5	TGTGCCAGCAGCTTAGCTTGGACATCGGGGGAGACCCAGTACTTC	CASSLAWTSGETQYF
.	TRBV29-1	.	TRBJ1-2	TGCAGCGTTGAAGACCCAGGGGACTATGGCTACACCTTC	CSVEDPGDYGYTF
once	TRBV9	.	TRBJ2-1	TGTGCCAGCAGCGTAGGTTCACACCAGGGGAATGAGCAGTTCTTC	CASSVGSHQGNEQFF
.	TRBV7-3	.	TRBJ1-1	TGTGCCAGCAGCCCGGTGGGGGGGAGCGGCACTGAAGCTTTCTTT	CASSPVGGSGTEAFF
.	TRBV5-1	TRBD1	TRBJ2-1	TGCGCCAGCAGCCCCCCGTCGGACAGGGGACCCCAATCCCAGTTCTTC	CASSPPSDRGPQSQFF
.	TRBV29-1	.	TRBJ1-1	TGCAGCGTAATTTTGTTGAACACTGAAGCTTTCTTT	CSVILLNTEAFF
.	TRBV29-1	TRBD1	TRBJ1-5	TGCAGCGTTTGGGGACAGGGGGCAGAGCCCCAGCATTTT	CSVWGQGAEPQHF
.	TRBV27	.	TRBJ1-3	TGTGCCAGCAGTTTATCGGGAGGGTCTGGAAACACCATATATTTT	CASSLSGGSGNTIYF
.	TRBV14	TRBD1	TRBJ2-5	TGTGCCAGCAGCCAGGAAGGGACAGGGCAAGAGACCCAGTACTTC	CASSQEGTGQETQYF
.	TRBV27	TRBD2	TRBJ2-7	TGTGCCAGCAGTTTTGCGGGGGGGACCTACGAGCAGTACTTC	CASSFAGGTYEQYF
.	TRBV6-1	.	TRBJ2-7	TGTGCCAGCAGTACGACGGGGTGGGGGTCTGGGGAGGACGAGCAGTACTTC	CASSTTGWGSGEDEQYF
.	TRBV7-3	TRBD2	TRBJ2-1	TGTGCCAGCAGCTCTCGGACTAGCGGGGGTCGGAATGAGCAGTTCTTC	CASSSRTSGGRNEQFF
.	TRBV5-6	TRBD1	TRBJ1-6	TGTGCCAGCAGCTTTGGGACAGGATTTAATTCACCCCTCCACTTT	CASSFGTGFNSPLHF
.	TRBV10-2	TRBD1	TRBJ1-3	TGCGCCGCCTCGGACAGGGACTCTGGAAACACCATATATTTT	CAASDRDSGNTIYF
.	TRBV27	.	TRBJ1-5	TGTGCCAGCAGTTTAGGAGGGGCCCATAGCAATCAGCCCCAGCATTTT	CASSLGGAHSNQPQHF
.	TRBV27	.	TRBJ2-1	TGTGCCAGCAGTTCCGTCCACTACAATGAGCAGTTCTTC	CASSSVHYNEQFF
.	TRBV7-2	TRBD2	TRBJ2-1	TGTGCCAGCAGCCCCGGGACTAGCGGGGAGCAGTTCTTC	CASSPGTSGEQFF
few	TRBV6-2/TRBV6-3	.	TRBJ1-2	TGTGCCAGCAGTTACCCGCCAGGTGGCTACACCTTC	CASSYPPGGYTF
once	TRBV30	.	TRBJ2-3	TGTGCCTGGAGTGCTCTTTCGAACCATGATACGCAGTATTTT	CAWSALSNHDTQYF
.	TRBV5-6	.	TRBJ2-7	TGTGCCAGCAGCTTGGGTGAAGGGACCTACGAGCAGTACTTC	CASSLGEGTYEQYF
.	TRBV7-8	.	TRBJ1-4	TGTGCCAGCAGCTTAGGTGGAACTAATGAAAAACTGTTTTTT	CASSLGGTNEKLFF
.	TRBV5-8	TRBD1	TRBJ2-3	TGTGCCAGCAGCTTGGCCCCGACAGGGGGTACGCAGTATTTT	CASSLAPTGGTQYF
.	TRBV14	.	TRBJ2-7	TGTGCCAGCAGCCAAGTACTAGCCGGCTCCTACGAGCAGTACTTC	CASSQVLAGSYEQYF
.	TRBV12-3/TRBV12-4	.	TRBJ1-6	TGTGCCAGCAGTCGATCCATTGATTCACCCCTCCACTTT	CASSRSIDSPLHF
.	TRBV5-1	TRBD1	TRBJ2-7	TGCGCCAGCAGCTTTGGGACAGGAAATTACGAGCAGTACTTC	CASSFGTGNYEQYF
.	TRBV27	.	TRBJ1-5	TGTGCCAGCAGTTTAGAGGGGTCTAGGCAGCCCCAGCATTTT	CASSLEGSRQPQHF
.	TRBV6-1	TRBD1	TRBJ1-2	TGTGCCAGCATTGGGACAGGGGGCCGGTGGTATGGCTACACCTTC	CASIGTGGRWYGYTF
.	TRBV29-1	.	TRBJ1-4	TGCAGCGTTGAATTAGACATGGGGCTCAAATACGGGGAGGTTTTT	CSVELDMGLKYGEVF
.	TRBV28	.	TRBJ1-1	TGTGCCAGCAACACACAGGGCACTGAAGCTTTCTTT	CASNTQGTEAFF
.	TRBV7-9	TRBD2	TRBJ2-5	TGTGCCAGCAGCCGGGACTATCTACAAGAGACCCAGTACTTC	CASSRDYLQETQYF
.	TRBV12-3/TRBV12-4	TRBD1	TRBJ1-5	TGTGCCAGCAGTTTCGAGACAGGGGCTCAGCCCCAGCATTTT	CASSFETGAQPQHF
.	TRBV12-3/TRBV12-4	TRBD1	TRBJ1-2	TGTGCCAGCAGCCCAACCGACAGGGTGGGCTACACCTTC	CASSPTDRVGYTF
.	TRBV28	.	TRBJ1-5	TGTGCCAGCAGTACGAACCCCCTACAGGCAACCAGGGCAAATCAGCCCCAGCATTTT	CASSTNPLQATRANQPQHF
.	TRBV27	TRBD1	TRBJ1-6	TGTGCCAGCAGTCCCCGGGCAGGGGGTTTATATTCACCCCTCCACTTT	CASSPRAGGLYSPLHF
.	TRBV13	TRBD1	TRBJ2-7	TGTGCCAGCAGCTCCGGACAGGCTAGTGAGCAGTACTTC	CASSSGQASEQYF
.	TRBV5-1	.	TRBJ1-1	TGCGCCAGCACCCAGAGGGGGGGCTCGAACACTGAAGCTTTCTTT	CASTQRGGSNTEAFF
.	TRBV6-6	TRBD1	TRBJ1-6	TGTGCCAGCAGTTACGGGACAGACCTCTATAATTCACCCCTCCACTTT	CASSYGTDLYNSPLHF
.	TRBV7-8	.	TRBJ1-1	TGTGCCAGCAGCTTAGGGCATGAAGCTTTCTTT	CASSLGHEAFF
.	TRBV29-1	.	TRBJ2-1	TGCAGCGTTGGGGGTGCAGGGAGGCCCTACAATGAGCAGTTCTTC	CSVGGAGRPYNEQFF
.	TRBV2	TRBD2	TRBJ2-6	TGTGCCCGACTAGCGGGGGGTTCCAGCTCTGGGGCCAACGTCCTGACTTTC	CARLAGGSSSGANVLTF
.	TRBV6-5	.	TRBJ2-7	TGTGCCAGCAGTTACTCCGGTGGTGCAGGGATGTACGAGCAGTACTTC	CASSYSGGAGMYEQYF
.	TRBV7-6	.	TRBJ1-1	TGTGCCAGCAGCTTAGCCTCACAGGGAACCACTGAAGCTTTCTTT	CASSLASQGTTEAFF
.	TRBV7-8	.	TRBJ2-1	TGTGCCAGCAGCTTATTCAATGAGCAGTTCTTC	CASSLFNEQFF
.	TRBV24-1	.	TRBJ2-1	TGTGCCACCAGTATGGCGAGCTACAATGAGCAGTTCTTC	CATSMASYNEQFF
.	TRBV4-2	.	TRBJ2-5	TGTGCCAGCAGCCAAGATGGGGCCATAGACCTACAAGAGACCCAGTACTTC	CASSQDGAIDLQETQYF
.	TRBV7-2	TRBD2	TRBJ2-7	TGTGCCAGCAGCTACTCGGGGGGGTTATCCTACGAGCAGTACTTC	CASSYSGGLSYEQYF
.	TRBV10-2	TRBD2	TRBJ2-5	TGCGCCACCGACCCTAGCGGGGGGGCCGGTGAGACCCAGTACTTC	CATDPSGGAGETQYF
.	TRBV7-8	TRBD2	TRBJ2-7	TGTGCCAGCAGCGCGAAACCGGGACTATCTTTATACGAGCAGTACTTC	CASSAKPGLSLYEQYF